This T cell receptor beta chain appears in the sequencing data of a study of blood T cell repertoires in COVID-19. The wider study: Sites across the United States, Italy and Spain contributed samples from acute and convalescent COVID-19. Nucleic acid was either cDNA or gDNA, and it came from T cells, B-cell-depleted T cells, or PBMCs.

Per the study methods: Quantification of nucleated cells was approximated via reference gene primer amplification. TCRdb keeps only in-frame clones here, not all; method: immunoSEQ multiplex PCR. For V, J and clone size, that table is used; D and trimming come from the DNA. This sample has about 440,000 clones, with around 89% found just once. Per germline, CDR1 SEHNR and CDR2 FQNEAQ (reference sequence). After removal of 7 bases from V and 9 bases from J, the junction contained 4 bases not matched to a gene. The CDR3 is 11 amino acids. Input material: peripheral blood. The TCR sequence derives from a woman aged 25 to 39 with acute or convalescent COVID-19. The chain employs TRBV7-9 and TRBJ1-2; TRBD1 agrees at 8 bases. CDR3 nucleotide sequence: TGTGCCAGCACCACAGGGGGTCGCTACACCTTC. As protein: CASTTGGRYTF.